Presented here are 13 T cell receptor beta chains from one specimen sequenced in a study of T cells after yellow fever vaccination. Each CDR3 protein is one row after TCRdb ran MiXCR on the 5' RACE reads. Of fewer than 650,000 distinct CDR3 sequences in the sample, roughly a fifth were seen once. Sample: PBMCs, taken approximately 22 days after the first yellow fever vaccination. These TCRs come from a man younger than 35 who received the YFV17D yellow fever vaccine.

Turning to this clonotype: The CDR3 does not end in the conserved phenylalanine or tryptophan, so this is likely a read error. In DNA form, the CDR3 reads TGTGCCAGCAGTTTATCCCCGACCCCCCCGACTACCCAGTACTCC. Amino acid sequence: CASSLSPTPPTTQYS. The chain has TRBV27 and TRBJ2-5; D unresolved. The germline V gene has CDR1 MNHEY and CDR2 SMNVEV (reference sequence). The CDR3 contains 15 residues. With 0 bases removed from V and 8 bases from J, the gap between germline ends came to 16 bases.

The CDR3 here is CATSLGSNQPQHF. Written as DNA, the CDR3 is TGTGCCACCAGTCTGGGAAGCAATCAGCCCCAGCATTTT. This chain connects TRBV24-1 to TRBJ1-5; no definite D call. The germline V and J ends were trimmed by 6 bases and 1 base, with 6 bases remaining between them. Germline V lookup: CDR1 KGHDR, CDR2 SFDVKD. This CDR3 comprises 13 residues.

In its sample, this clonotype was seen a few times. The CDR3 coding sequence is TGTGCCAGCAGCCTAACAGGGTATGGGGCCAACGTCCTGACTTTC. Its translation is CASSLTGYGANVLTF. V and J are TRBV6-2 or TRBV6-3 and TRBJ2-6, with D possibly matching TRBD1 (6 bases). Trimming pared 6 bases from V and 3 bases from J, leaving 12 bases between. Germline CDR1 is MNHEY and CDR2 is SVGEGT. The length of the CDR3 is 15 residues.

This clonotype was counted a few times. This rearrangement joins TRBV12-3 or TRBV12-4 to TRBJ1-1; tentatively, D is TRBD1 (5 bases). This CDR3 comprises 13 residues. The V gene lost 6 bases and the J gene lost 7 bases, with 15 bases spanning the gap. CDR3 region: CASSRDLYNEAFF. DNA of the CDR3: TGTGCCAGCAGCCGGGACTTGTATAATGAAGCTTTCTTT.

This clonotype was observed a few times. The chain uses TRBV7-6 and TRBJ2-1; 7 nucleotides line up with TRBD1. The CDR3 is 16 amino acids. The V gene end was trimmed by 0 bases and the J gene end by 11 bases; junction bases not matched to a gene: 13. CDR1 and CDR2 (germline): SGHVS, FNYEAQ. The CDR3 sequence is CASSLAPPTGQSQQFF. The CDR3 coding sequence is TGTGCCAGCAGCTTAGCCCCCCCGACAGGGCAGAGTCAGCAGTTCTTC.

This chain links TRBV12-3 or TRBV12-4 with TRBJ1-1; D call uncertain. V lost 6 bases and J 5 bases, leaving 13 bases between the germline ends. The CDR3 runs to 13 residues. DNA of the CDR3: TGTGCCAGCAGCCCAAGTCCAGTGACTGAAGCTTTCTTT. Translation gives CASSPSPVTEAFF.

The gene calls are TRBV6-2 or TRBV6-3 and TRBJ2-7, with TRBD2 as a possible D gene (6 bases). V was cut by 8 bases and J by 7 bases, with 15 bases left in between. This CDR3 has 12 amino acids. Germline CDR1 reads MNHEY; CDR2 reads SVGEGT. The CDR3 DNA follows: TGTGCCAGCGGTAGCGGTTTCGGGGAGCAGTACTTC. Protein: CASGSGFGEQYF.

This rearrangement joins TRBV27 to TRBJ2-6; TRBD1 matches 10 bases. The V gene's germline CDR1 is MNHEY and CDR2 SMNVEV (reference sequence). V gave up 5 bases and J gave up 2 bases; unmatched junction bases: 3. The CDR3 covers 16 residues. In DNA form, the CDR3 reads TGTGCCAGCAGTAAGACAGGGGGCCCTGGGGCCAACGTCCTGACTTTC. Protein sequence: CASSKTGGPGANVLTF. Full variable domain (outside the CDR3, taken from reference TRBV27 and TRBJ2-6): EAQVTQNPRYLITVTGKKLTVTCSQNMNHEYMSWYRQDPGLGLRQIYYSMNVEVTDKGDVPEGYKVSRKEKRNFPLILESPSPNQTSLYFCASSKTGGPGANVLTFGAGSRLTVL.

In this sample, this clonotype turned up a few times. The chain is built from TRBV6-2 or TRBV6-3 and TRBJ1-5; D is ambiguous. V lost 0 bases, J lost 7 bases, and 4 bases lay in between. The CDR3 sequence is 12 residues long. Germline assignment: CDR1 MNHEY and CDR2 SVGEGT. Here the CDR3 DNA reads TGTGCCAGCAGTTACTCTGAGCAGCCCCAGCATTTT. This codes for CASSYSEQPQHF.

Only a few counts were recorded for this clonotype. The genes are TRBV20-1 and TRBJ1-5; D is uncertain. Deletions cut 6 bases from V and 2 bases from J, with 17 bases between. Germline lookup yields CDR1 DFQATT and CDR2 SNEGSKA (reference sequence). This CDR3 has 15 residues. The CDR3 DNA reads TGCAGTGCCTCAATGATCGCTAGACGCAATCAGCCCCAGCATTTT. This sequence encodes CSASMIARRNQPQHF.

The chain recombines TRBV6-1 with TRBJ2-4, with a weak D call TRBD2 (7 bases). Trimming pared 1 base from V and 6 bases from J, leaving 10 bases between. Germline V CDR1 and CDR2: MNHNS, SASEGT. CDR3 length: 14 amino acids. DNA for the CDR3: TGTGCCAGCAGTGAAGGCGGGGGCCCAAACATTCAGTACTTC. Protein: CASSEGGGPNIQYF.

This clonotype has at least ten counts. This sequence joins TRBV12-3 or TRBV12-4 and TRBJ1-1, with D perhaps matching TRBD1 (6 bases). The length of the CDR3 is 14 residues. The V end lost 6 bases, the J end lost 1 base, and 12 bases lay between the germline ends. CDR3 sequence reads: CASSTTGSNTEAFF. The CDR3 DNA is TGTGCCAGCAGCACGACAGGCTCGAACACTGAAGCTTTCTTT.

This clonotype showed up just once. The chain couples TRBV20-1 to TRBJ1-2; D perhaps matches TRBD1 (5 bases). This CDR3 contains 14 residues. CDR1 is DFQATT and CDR2 is SNEGSKA in the germline V gene (reference sequence). Trimming removed 1 base at V and 2 bases at J, with 11 bases between. Here the CDR3 DNA reads TGCAGTGCTAGAGGGGGGGGTGGCAACTATGGCTACACCTTC. Amino acid sequence: CSARGGGGNYGYTF.